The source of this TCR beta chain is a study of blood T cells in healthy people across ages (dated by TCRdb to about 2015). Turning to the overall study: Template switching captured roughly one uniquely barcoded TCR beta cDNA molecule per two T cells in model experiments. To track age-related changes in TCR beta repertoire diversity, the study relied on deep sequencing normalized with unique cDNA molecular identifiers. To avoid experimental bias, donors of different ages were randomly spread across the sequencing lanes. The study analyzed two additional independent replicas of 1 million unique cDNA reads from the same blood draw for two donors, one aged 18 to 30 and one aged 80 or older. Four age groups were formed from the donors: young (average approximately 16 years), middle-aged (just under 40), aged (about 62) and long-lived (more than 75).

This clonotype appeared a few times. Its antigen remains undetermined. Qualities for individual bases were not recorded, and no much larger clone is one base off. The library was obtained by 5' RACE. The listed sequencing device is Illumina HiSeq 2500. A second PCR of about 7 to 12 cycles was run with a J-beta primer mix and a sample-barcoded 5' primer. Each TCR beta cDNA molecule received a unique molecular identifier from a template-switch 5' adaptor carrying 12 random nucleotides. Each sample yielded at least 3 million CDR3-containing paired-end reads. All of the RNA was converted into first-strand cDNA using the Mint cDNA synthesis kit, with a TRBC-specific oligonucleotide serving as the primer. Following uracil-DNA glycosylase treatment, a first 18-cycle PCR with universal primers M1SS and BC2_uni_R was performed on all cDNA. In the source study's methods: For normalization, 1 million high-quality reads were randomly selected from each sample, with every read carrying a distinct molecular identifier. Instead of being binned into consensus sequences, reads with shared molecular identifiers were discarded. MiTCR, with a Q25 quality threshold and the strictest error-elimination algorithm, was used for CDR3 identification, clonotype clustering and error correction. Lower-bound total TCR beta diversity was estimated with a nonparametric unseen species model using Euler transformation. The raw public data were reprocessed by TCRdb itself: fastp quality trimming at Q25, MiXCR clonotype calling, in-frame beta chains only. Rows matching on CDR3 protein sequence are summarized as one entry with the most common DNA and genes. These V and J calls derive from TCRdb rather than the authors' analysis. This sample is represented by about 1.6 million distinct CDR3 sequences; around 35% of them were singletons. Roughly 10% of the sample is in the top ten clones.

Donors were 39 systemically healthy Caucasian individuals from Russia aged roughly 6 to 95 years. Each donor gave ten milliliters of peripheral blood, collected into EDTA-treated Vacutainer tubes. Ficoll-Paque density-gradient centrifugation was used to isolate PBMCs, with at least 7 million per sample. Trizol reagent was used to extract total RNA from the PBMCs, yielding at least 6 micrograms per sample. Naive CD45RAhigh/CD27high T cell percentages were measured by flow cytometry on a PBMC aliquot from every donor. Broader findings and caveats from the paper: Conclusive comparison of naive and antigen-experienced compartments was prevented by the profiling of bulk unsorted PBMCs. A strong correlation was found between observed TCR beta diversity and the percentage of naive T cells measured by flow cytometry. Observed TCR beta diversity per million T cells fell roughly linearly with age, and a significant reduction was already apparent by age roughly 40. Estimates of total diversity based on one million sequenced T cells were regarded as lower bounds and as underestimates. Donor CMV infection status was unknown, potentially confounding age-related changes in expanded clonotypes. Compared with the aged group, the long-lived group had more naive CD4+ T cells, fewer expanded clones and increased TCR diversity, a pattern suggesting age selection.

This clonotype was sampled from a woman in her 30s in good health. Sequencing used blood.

The CDR3 region reads CASSYWTSGRSSYNEQFF. The sequence in DNA is TGTGCCAGCAGTTATTGGACTAGCGGGAGAAGCTCCTACAATGAGCAGTTCTTC. The chain links TRBV6-5 with TRBJ2-1; 13 of the junction bases match TRBD2. The CDR3 spans 18 residues, from the cysteine through the phenylalanine. Just the 54-base CDR3 DNA is kept, in frame starting at base 1. The germline V gene gives CDR1 as MNHEY and CDR2 as SVGAGI. Trimming takes 3 bases off V and 0 bases off J; junction bases not matched to a gene: 5.